This T cell receptor (beta chain) was found in a study of PD-1 blockade in classical Hodgkin lymphoma. About the research overall: Patients were infused with nivolumab 3 mg/kg every 2 weeks. Notes on the study in general: Lower baseline TCR diversity was reported for newly diagnosed patients than for healthy donors.

Time point specified: cycle 4 day 1 (C4D1), after less than 7 weeks of nivolumab. Each patient relapsed following autologous stem cell transplantation, and prior brentuximab vedotin exposure differed. Relapsed/refractory classical Hodgkin lymphoma patients had complete, partial or progressive responses. About this clone: Its antigen is currently unknown.

The protocol was immunoSEQ multiplex PCR, while the TCRdb copy is restricted to in-frame clones and leaves out a portion. The data hold around 25,000 clones, with approximately 65% observed a single time. The CDR3 has 13 amino acids. V was cut by 6 bases and J by 6 bases, with 14 bases left in between. Germline assignment: CDR1 MNHEY and CDR2 SVGAGI. The sequence derives from a human donor with classical Hodgkin lymphoma. The chain links TRBV6-5 to TRBJ1-1; D might be TRBD1 (6 bases). Sequencing was performed on peripheral blood mononuclear cells (PBMCs), taken before the fourth cycle of nivolumab. CDR3 region: CASSPGGISEAFF. DNA for the CDR3: TGTGCCAGCAGCCCTGGGGGCATCTCTGAAGCTTTCTTT.